The next 27 T cell receptor beta chains were all read from a single sample in a study of glioma-infiltrating T cells after dendritic cell vaccination. Regarding time point: after dendritic cell vaccination, including at tumor progression/relapse. Clones were sequenced by immunoSEQ multiplex PCR, and TCRdb holds only the in-frame ones, with some missing. In the table there are 98,000 or so clones, 80% of which are singletons. Material: blood, obtained after dendritic cell vaccination. The receptors come from a human donor with glioblastoma.

V gene TRBV7-9 combines with J gene TRBJ2-1; 8 bases match TRBD1. CDR1 is SEHNR and CDR2 is FQNEAQ in the germline V gene (reference sequence). CDR3 length: 15 amino acids. V lost 5 bases, J lost 1 base, and 4 bases stayed unmatched. DNA of the CDR3: TGTGCCAGCAGCCGGACAGGGCGGTCCTACAATGAGCAGTTCTTC. This gives the protein CASSRTGRSYNEQFF.

The rearrangement joins TRBV10-1 to TRBJ2-1; perhaps TRBD1 as D (5 bases). Germline-derived CDR1 and CDR2 are WNHNN and SYGVQD (reference sequence). V was pared by 2 bases and J by 0 bases, with 8 bases between. CDR3 size: 15 residues. CDR3 DNA: TGCGCCAGCAGTGAGCTCGACAGCTCCTACAATGAGCAGTTCTTC. This sequence encodes CASSELDSSYNEQFF.

A few counts support this clone. The V call is TRBV29-1, the J call TRBJ2-3; D ambiguous. The CDR3 spans 12 residues. V was pared by 4 bases and J by 4 bases, with 9 bases between. In germline, CDR1 is SQVTM, CDR2 ANQGSEA. The CDR3: CSVGPSADTQYF. DNA of the CDR3: TGCAGCGTTGGGCCCTCCGCAGATACGCAGTATTTT.

This clone was counted a few times. This chain connects TRBV27 to TRBJ2-7, with TRBD1 identical over 11 bases. This CDR3 region has 15 residues. V was pared by 0 bases and J by 5 bases, with 3 bases of the junction left unmatched. The V gene's germline CDR1 is MNHEY and CDR2 SMNVEV (reference sequence). The CDR3, as DNA: TGTGCCAGCAGTTTATCAGGGACAGGGGGTCACGAGCAGTACTTC. Translation gives CASSLSGTGGHEQYF.

CDR3 region: CASSLGLIRAVADTQYF. The CDR3 coding sequence is TGCGCCAGCAGCTTGGGGCTGATCAGGGCTGTCGCAGATACGCAGTATTTT. J is TRBJ2-3 and V is TRBV5-1; a weak D match, TRBD1 (5 bases). CDR3 length: 17 residues. V was clipped by 0 bases and J by 4 bases, with 18 bases between them. From germline, CDR1 is SGHRS and CDR2 YFSETQ.

The chain employs TRBV9 and TRBJ1-1; D unresolved. Trimming left V 4 bases short and J 0 bases short, with 16 bases between. The CDR3 covers 16 residues. Per the germline V gene, CDR1 is SGDLS and CDR2 is YYNGEE. This CDR3 is CASSFAELGLNTEAFF. In DNA, the CDR3 is TGTGCCAGCAGCTTCGCGGAGTTGGGTTTGAACACTGAAGCTTTCTTT.

The chain links TRBV9 to TRBJ1-3; 7 bases are a match to TRBD1. J lost 1 base, V lost 0 bases, and 1 base had no gene match. CDR3 length equals 15 residues. Germline CDR1 is SGDLS and CDR2 is YYNGEE. The CDR3, as DNA: TGTGCCAGCAGCGTAGAGGGGGCATCTGGAAACACCATATATTTT. It is translated as CASSVEGASGNTIYF.

The rearrangement links TRBV7-8 to TRBJ2-7, with 14 bases matching TRBD2. V lost 5 bases and J lost 2; bases outside the gene matches: 17. This CDR3 contains 20 residues. Germline-derived CDR1 and CDR2 are SGHVS and FQNEAQ. CDR3 DNA sequence: TGTGCCAGCAGCGCGGGACTAGCGGGGGCCAAATTAGGTACGACCTACGAGCAGTACTTC. Its translation is CASSAGLAGAKLGTTYEQYF.

V usage is TRBV14 and J usage is TRBJ2-3, with unresolved D. This CDR3 region has 15 residues. V was clipped by 0 bases and J by 5 bases, with 12 bases between them. The germline V gene has CDR1 SGHDN and CDR2 FVKESK. This CDR3 is CASSQDRRRRDTQYF. CDR3 sequence (DNA): TGTGCCAGCAGCCAAGATAGGCGACGGAGAGATACGCAGTATTTT.

The chain is built from TRBV4-2 and TRBJ2-2; no definite D call. Trimming removed 0 bases from V and 7 bases from J, with 6 bases in between. CDR1 is LGHNA, CDR2 YNFKEQ, per germline. The CDR3 has 13 amino acids. The DNA for the CDR3 is TGTGCCAGCAGCCAAGATGTCCGCGGGGAGCTGTTTTTT. Translation gives CASSQDVRGELFF.

Only one count was recorded for this clone. The chain joins TRBV7-9 to TRBJ2-3; 11 positions agree with TRBD2. CDR1 is SEHNR, CDR2 FQNEAQ, per germline (reference sequence). V shed 0 bases, J shed 2 bases, and the junction held 7 bases outside the gene matches. CDR3 length: 18 amino acids. The DNA for the CDR3 is TGTGCCAGCAGCTTAGCGCTACTAGCGGGGGACTACACAGATACGCAGTATTTT. It specifies CASSLALLAGDYTDTQYF.

The chain couples TRBV1 to TRBJ2-4; no DNA check was done on the table's D call, TRBD2. TRBV1 is reported as a pseudogene. The CDR3 contains 17 residues. CDR3 in amino acids: CTSSQGIAELAKNIQYF. For the CDR3, the DNA is TGCACCAGCAGCCAAGGAATAGCGGAGCTAGCCAAAAACATTCAGTACTTC.

This sequence joins TRBV10-2 and TRBJ2-5; D possibly corresponds to TRBD1 (6 bases). Trimming removed 6 bases from V and 4 bases from J, with 15 bases in between. The CDR3 extends over 14 amino acids. CDR1 is WSHSY, CDR2 SAAADI, per germline. The CDR3 spells CASSPSQGRETQYF. Written as DNA, the CDR3 is TGCGCCAGCAGCCCCTCACAGGGACGAGAGACCCAGTACTTC.

The rearrangement joins TRBV10-2 to TRBJ2-5; TRBD2 is a possible D gene (5 bases). V was cut by 6 bases and J by 4 bases, with 12 bases left in between. The CDR3 is 13 amino acids. Germline V gene sequence: CDR1 WSHSY, CDR2 SAAADI. The CDR3, as DNA: TGCGCCAGCAGAGGCCTAGCTCCAGAGACCCAGTACTTC. The encoded protein is CASRGLAPETQYF.

The chain employs TRBV27 and TRBJ2-7; maybe TRBD2 (6 bases). V dropped 6 bases and J dropped 0 bases, with 15 bases sitting between them. This CDR3 comprises 15 residues. The V gene's germline CDR1 is MNHEY and CDR2 SMNVEV (reference sequence). This CDR3 is CASSRDSLRSYEQYF. In nucleotides, the CDR3 is TGTGCCAGCAGCCGGGACTCCCTCCGCTCCTACGAGCAGTACTTC.

This sequence joins TRBV5-1 and TRBJ2-1; TRBD1 matches 9 bases. Germline loops: CDR1 SGHRS, CDR2 YFSETQ. CDR3 size: 19 residues. The J segment lost 0 bases and the V segment lost 0 bases, leaving 10 bases of the junction unmatched. CDR3 amino acids: CASSLAPAATGGSYNEQFF. The CDR3 region has the DNA TGCGCCAGCAGCTTGGCCCCAGCCGCGACAGGGGGCTCCTACAATGAGCAGTTCTTC. Full variable domain (outside the CDR3, taken from reference TRBV5-1 and TRBJ2-1): KAGVTQTPRYLIKTRGQQVTLSCSPISGHRSVSWYQQTPGQGLQFLFEYFSETQRNKGNFPGRFSGRQFSNSRSEMNVSTLELGDSALYLCASSLAPAATGGSYNEQFFGPGTRLTVL.

This clone was picked up a small number of times. CDR3 nucleotides: TGTGCCAGCTCACCAAATTCCGGCAGGGAAGAGACCCAGTACTTC. Its protein product is CASSPNSGREETQYF. V usage is TRBV18 and J usage is TRBJ2-5, with D possibly TRBD1 on 5 matching bases. Trimming took off 2 bases at V and 3 bases at J, with 13 bases between the two ends. CDR1 is KGHSH and CDR2 is LQKENI in the germline V gene. The CDR3 spans 15 residues.

The rearrangement links TRBV27 to TRBJ2-1; unclear D gene. Trimming left V 0 bases short and J 6 bases short, with 12 bases between. Looked up from germline, CDR1 is MNHEY and CDR2 is SMNVEV (reference sequence). CDR3 size: 15 residues. CDR3 loop: CASSLSFRQVNEQFF. The CDR3 nucleotides read TGTGCCAGCAGTTTATCATTTCGGCAGGTCAATGAGCAGTTCTTC.

This clone came up once. The chain uses TRBV19 and TRBJ1-5; D unclear. The CDR3 has 14 amino acids. The germline V gene encodes CDR1 LNHDA and CDR2 SQIVND (reference sequence). V was cut by 8 bases and J by 6 bases, with 17 bases left in between. CDR3 region: CASGNLVFGQPQHF. CDR3 in DNA: TGTGCCAGTGGTAATCTAGTGTTTGGTCAGCCCCAGCATTTT.

V usage is TRBV5-4 and J usage is TRBJ2-7; 8 bases are shared with TRBD2. Germline V gene data show CDR1 as SGHNT and CDR2 as YYREEE (reference sequence). V was pared by 0 bases and J by 3 bases, with 5 bases of the junction left unmatched. The CDR3 sequence is 15 residues long. The CDR3 sequence is CASSLAGGDRYEQYF. The CDR3, as DNA: TGTGCCAGCAGCTTGGCCGGGGGGGATCGCTACGAGCAGTACTTC.

V usage is TRBV18 and J usage is TRBJ1-2; D is unresolved. The V gene's germline CDR1 is KGHSH and CDR2 LQKENI. Trimming removed 0 bases at V and 1 base at J, with 12 bases between. This CDR3 contains 16 residues. The CDR3 sequence: CASSPPSIGVNYGYTF. The CDR3 DNA reads as TGTGCCAGCTCACCACCGTCCATCGGGGTTAACTATGGCTACACCTTC. Full variable domain (missing parts from reference TRBV18 and TRBJ1-2): NAGVMQNPRHLVRRRGQEARLRCSPMKGHSHVYWYRQLPEEGLKFMVYLQKENIIDESGMPKERFSAEFPKEGPSILRIQQVVRGDSAAYFCASSPPSIGVNYGYTFGSGTRLTVV.

The J gene is TRBJ2-3, the V gene TRBV5-1, with D possibly TRBD2 on 5 matching bases. Trimming cost V 1 base and J 2 bases, with 11 bases left between them. The CDR3 loop spans 15 amino acids. Per the germline V gene, CDR1 is SGHRS and CDR2 is YFSETQ. The CDR3 DNA is TGCGCCAGCAGCTTGAGGACGGGAAACACAGATACGCAGTATTTT. Amino acid sequence: CASSLRTGNTDTQYF. The full variable domain, completed using reference TRBV5-1 and TRBJ2-3, is KAGVTQTPRYLIKTRGQQVTLSCSPISGHRSVSWYQQTPGQGLQFLFEYFSETQRNKGNFPGRFSGRQFSNSRSEMNVSTLELGDSALYLCASSLRTGNTDTQYFGPGTRLTVL.

The rearrangement uses TRBV28 and TRBJ1-5; 7 nucleotides agree with TRBD1. Germline CDR1 reads MDHEN; CDR2 reads SYDVKM. This CDR3 contains 15 residues. J was trimmed by 0 bases and V by 8 bases; bases with no gene match: 7. The CDR3 region has the DNA TGTGCCAGCCATACAGGGGATGTTAGCAATCAGCCCCAGCATTTT. This codes for CASHTGDVSNQPQHF.

This chain links TRBV28 with TRBJ1-4; D might be TRBD1 (5 bases). With 5 bases removed from V and 5 bases from J, the gap between germline ends came to 12 bases. Germline CDR1 is MDHEN and CDR2 is SYDVKM. The CDR3 is made up of 14 amino acids. The CDR3 reads CASSAGRRNEKLFF. CDR3 bases: TGTGCCAGCAGTGCGGGACGGAGGAATGAAAAACTGTTTTTT.

This clone was recorded a few times. The chain joins TRBV20-1 to TRBJ2-7; D may be TRBD1 (5 bases). Trimming took off 3 bases at V and 5 bases at J, with 8 bases between the two ends. The CDR3 runs to 11 residues. Germline V gene lookup returns CDR1 DFQATT and CDR2 SNEGSKA (reference sequence). The CDR3 DNA follows: TGCAGTGCTAGCAGGGTGGACGAGCAGTACTTC. Its protein is CSASRVDEQYF.

The CDR3 loop reads CARDRGYGYTF. The CDR3 DNA is TGTGCCAGGGACAGGGGCTATGGCTACACCTTC. The chain recombines TRBV7-3 with TRBJ1-2; 9 bases line up with TRBD1. The CDR3 has 11 amino acids. With V trimmed by 9 bases and J by 4 bases, 0 bases remained unmatched. Germline values: CDR1 SGHTA, CDR2 FQGTGA.

The chain recombines TRBV6-6 with TRBJ2-7, with a tentative D call TRBD2 (6 bases). Germline V gene lookup returns CDR1 MNHNY and CDR2 SVGAGI (reference sequence). CDR3 length equals 14 residues. The V end was cut by 5 bases, the J end by 6 bases, with 17 bases between. The CDR3 reads CASSAGTASPEQYF. The DNA of the CDR3 is TGTGCCAGCAGTGCTGGGACTGCTTCCCCCGAGCAGTACTTC.